The T cell receptor beta chain under discussion was sequenced for a study of blood T cell repertoires in COVID-19. Within 2 weeks before study entry, exposed participants met a COVID-19 case. Sequenced by immunoSEQ multiplex PCR; TCRdb stores in-frame clones only, minus some. The sample consists of 350,000 to 500,000 clones, 70% to 90% of them appearing once. The V end lost 7 bases, the J end lost 4 bases, and 16 bases lay between the germline ends. Germline lookup yields CDR1 WSHSY and CDR2 SAAADI. CDR3 size: 14 residues. Specimen: PBMCs or T cells enriched from blood (not recorded which). This rearrangement joins TRBV10-2 to TRBJ1-1; unclear D gene. The sequence derives from a young woman who had been exposed to COVID-19. DNA for the CDR3: TGCGCCAGCACCGAGTACGGAGGGATCACTGAAGCTTTCTTT. Translating it yields CASTEYGGITEAFF.